These T cell receptor beta chains were read from a single sample in a study of T cells in localized non-small cell lung cancer. Produced via immunoSEQ multiplex PCR; TCRdb's table is partial and in-frame only. The sample includes about 8,000 clones, about 87% seen only once; the top ten take 25% to 35%. Sequenced material: peripheral blood, taken before any cancer treatment. These receptors all stem from a male donor at least 60 years old with stage III lung adenocarcinoma. The CDR3 runs from the conserved cysteine through the conserved F or W. The D gene is left open where the match is weak. Expanded clones get a size class; other rows say once, few or many, or leave the size out.

NA TRBJ2-5 TRBD2 TRBV13 CASSPPSGGAQETQYF TGTGCCAGCAGCCCACCTAGCGGGGGGGCGCAAGAGACCCAGTACTTC
NA TRBJ2-6 NA TRBV7-7 CASSGLPQSRANVLTF TGTGCCAGCAGCGGGCTGCCACAAAGTCGGGCCAACGTCCTGACTTTC
once TRBJ2-1 NA TRBV9 CASSVATSLREQFF TGTGCCAGCAGCGTAGCTACAAGCCTAAGGGAGCAGTTCTTC
NA TRBJ1-5 TRBD1 TRBV6-1 CASSGRRGRDSNQPQHF TGTGCCAGCAGTGGGCGCAGGGGGCGAGATAGCAATCAGCCCCAGCATTTT
NA TRBJ2-2 TRBD1 TRBV19 CASSIGRQGYTGELFF TGTGCCAGTAGTATCGGGCGACAGGGATACACCGGGGAGCTGTTTTTT
NA TRBJ2-1 TRBD2 TRBV10-3 CAISEGRGGRQFF TGTGCCATCAGTGAGGGAAGGGGCGGGAGACAGTTCTTC
NA TRBJ2-7 TRBD1 TRBV29-1 CSVAPTGGYEQYF TGCAGCGTTGCACCGACAGGGGGCTACGAGCAGTACTTC
NA TRBJ1-1 TRBD1 TRBV29-1 CSAGRQGMEAFF TGCAGCGCCGGCCGACAGGGGATGGAAGCTTTCTTT
NA TRBJ2-3 NA TRBV2 CARTDAPGADTQYF TGTGCCAGGACAGACGCACCCGGGGCAGATACGCAGTATTTT
NA TRBJ2-4 NA TRBV2 CASSGAGIAKNIQYF TGTGCCAGCAGTGGGGCGGGGATAGCCAAAAACATTCAGTACTTC
NA TRBJ2-7 NA TRBV25-1 CASSGVYEQYF TGTGCCAGCAGTGGGGTCTACGAGCAGTACTTC
once TRBJ2-3 TRBD2 TRBV19 CASSPGTSADTQYF TGTGCCAGTAGTCCCGGGACTAGCGCGGATACGCAGTATTTT
NA TRBJ1-6 NA TRBV30 CAWSPRQNSPLHF TGTGCCTGGAGTCCCCGACAGAATTCACCCCTCCACTTT
NA TRBJ2-7 TRBD2 TRBV9 CASSVVAGASEQYF TGTGCCAGCAGCGTAGTAGCGGGAGCGAGCGAGCAGTACTTC
NA TRBJ1-5 NA TRBV6-6 CASRPGQADQPQHF TGTGCCAGCAGGCCGGGCCAGGCAGATCAGCCCCAGCATTTT
NA TRBJ2-2 NA TRBV7-3 CASSSRGREKVGELFF TGTGCCAGCAGCTCGCGGGGGCGGGAGAAGGTCGGGGAGCTGTTTTTT
NA TRBJ1-4 NA TRBV7-9 CASSFSRKGDTAGKLFF TGTGCCAGCAGCTTTAGTCGTAAGGGGGATACCGCGGGAAAACTGTTTTTT
NA TRBJ2-7 TRBD2 TRBV10-3 CAIRGLAGSEQYF TGTGCCATCAGGGGACTAGCGGGTAGTGAGCAGTACTTC
NA TRBJ1-2 TRBD1 TRBV4-2 CASSHGQGLYTF TGTGCCAGCAGCCATGGACAGGGTCTCTACACCTTC
NA TRBJ2-3 TRBD2 TRBV4-2 CASSQEPSGIGTDTQYF TGTGCCAGCAGCCAAGAGCCTAGCGGGATAGGCACAGATACGCAGTATTTT
NA TRBJ1-3 NA TRBV7-9 CASSLAGAGNTIYF TGTGCCAGCAGCTTAGCGGGTGCTGGAAACACCATATATTTT
NA TRBJ1-6 TRBD1 TRBV27 CASSLGQGASNSPLHF TGTGCCAGCAGTTTGGGACAGGGGGCATCTAATTCACCCCTCCACTTT
NA TRBJ2-3 NA TRBV9 CASSPSTFTDTQYF TGTGCCAGCAGCCCCAGTACCTTCACAGATACGCAGTATTTT
NA TRBJ2-7 NA TRBV11-2 CASSLDPRQRTYEQYF TGTGCCAGCAGCTTAGATCCACGCCAGCGAACCTACGAGCAGTACTTC
NA TRBJ1-1 TRBD1 TRBV5-1 CASRTGGGDTEAFF TGCGCCAGCAGAACAGGGGGCGGGGACACTGAAGCTTTCTTT
few TRBJ2-7 NA TRBV15 CATSSGVGRYF TGTGCCACCAGCAGCGGGGTTGGTCGGTACTTC
NA TRBJ2-2 TRBD1 TRBV5-1 CASSPKGTGNTGELFF TGCGCCAGCAGCCCGAAGGGGACAGGGAACACCGGGGAGCTGTTTTTT
NA TRBJ1-1 TRBD1 TRBV5-4 CASSGPGQRDTEAFF TGTGCCAGCAGCGGACCGGGACAGCGAGACACTGAAGCTTTCTTT
NA TRBJ1-1 NA TRBV29-1 CSVVGDIAEAFF TGCAGCGTTGTCGGAGATATCGCTGAAGCTTTCTTT
NA TRBJ1-5 NA TRBV10-3 CAISEGDTQPQHF TGTGCCATCAGTGAGGGGGACACACAGCCCCAGCATTTT
NA TRBJ2-7 NA TRBV11-1 CASSLEGVGGHASSEQYF TGTGCCAGCAGCTTAGAAGGGGTAGGAGGGCACGCCAGTTCCGAGCAGTACTTC
NA TRBJ2-3 TRBD2 TRBV7-3 CASSPRGSGHTDTQYF TGTGCCAGCAGCCCCCGTGGTAGCGGGCACACAGATACGCAGTATTTT
once TRBJ1-1 NA TRBV15 CAAMGAMNTEAFF TGTGCCGCCATGGGGGCAATGAACACTGAAGCTTTCTTT
NA TRBJ1-2 NA TRBV9 CASSVHEQHYGYTF TGTGCCAGCAGCGTACACGAACAGCACTATGGCTACACCTTC
NA TRBJ1-2 TRBD1 TRBV30 CAWSVRAGGKGNYGYTF TGTGCCTGGAGTGTACGGGCAGGGGGAAAGGGTAACTATGGCTACACCTTC
NA TRBJ1-2 NA TRBV12-5 CASGFIRNGYTF TGTGCTAGTGGTTTTATACGTAATGGCTACACCTTC
NA TRBJ2-3 TRBD2 TRBV7-6 CASSLVGLAGSPDTQYF TGTGCCAGCAGCTTAGTGGGGCTAGCGGGGTCCCCAGATACGCAGTATTTT
NA TRBJ1-3 NA TRBV27 CASSSRQGSEVSGNTIYF TGTGCCAGCAGTTCCCGGCAGGGGAGTGAAGTCTCTGGAAACACCATATATTTT
once TRBJ2-1 NA TRBV20-1 CSVAYNEQFF TGCAGTGTGGCGTACAATGAGCAGTTCTTC
NA TRBJ2-7 NA TRBV7-2 CASSLRQSYEQYF TGTGCCAGCAGCTTGAGACAGTCCTACGAGCAGTACTTC
NA TRBJ2-1 NA TRBV27 CASSPPTYYNEQFF TGTGCCAGCAGTCCACCGACCTACTACAATGAGCAGTTCTTC
NA TRBJ2-5 TRBD2 TRBV14 CASSPLAGGRETQYF TGTGCCAGCAGCCCGCTAGCGGGGGGCCGGGAGACCCAGTACTTC
once TRBJ2-2 TRBD2 TRBV4-3 CASSQGLPGELFF TGCGCCAGCAGCCAGGGACTACCAGGAGAGCTGTTTTTT
NA TRBJ2-2 NA TRBV5-1 CASRRGEGLTNGELFF TGCGCCAGCAGGCGGGGCGAGGGCCTGACGAACGGGGAGCTGTTTTTT
few TRBJ2-7 NA TRBV27 CASSPLEWDEQYF TGTGCCAGCAGTCCCCTCGAATGGGACGAGCAGTACTTC
NA TRBJ2-7 TRBD2 TRBV19 CATREGSYEQYF TGTGCCACTAGGGAGGGGTCCTACGAGCAGTACTTC